A selection of T cell receptor beta chains follows, all from one sample in a study of cytomegalovirus exposure and HLA in healthy donors. Produced via immunoSEQ multiplex PCR; TCRdb's table is partial and in-frame only. The table records over 75,000 clones, 60% to 85% of them present only once. The sequenced material came from PBMCs. These receptors were collected from a man over 45 in good health and CMV-seropositive. CDR3s include the opening cysteine and the closing phenylalanine or tryptophan. The order of the fields is V gene, D gene, J gene, CDR3 DNA, CDR3 protein. D genes are given only for firm matches.

TRBV7-8	TRBD1	TRBJ2-7	TGTGCCAGCAGCTTAACGGGACAGGCAACCTACGAGCAGTACTTC	CASSLTGQATYEQYF
TRBV11-2	TRBD1	TRBJ2-7	TGTGCCAGCAGCATTGACAGGGGGTTCGCCTACGAGCAGTACTTC	CASSIDRGFAYEQYF
TRBV18	.	TRBJ1-2	TGTGCCAGCTCACGGGCGGGGGCTAACTATGGCTACACCTTC	CASSRAGANYGYTF
TRBV29-1	.	TRBJ1-1	TGCAGCGTTGAAGATATCCAGAGGGAAGCTTTCTTT	CSVEDIQREAFF
TRBV29-1	.	TRBJ1-4	TGCAGCGCACGCGCGGGGGGCCGAGGTGAAAAACTGTTTTTT	CSARAGGRGEKLFF
TRBV6-1	.	TRBJ1-2	TGTGCCAGCATCACGAGTCCCCCGGGTGGCTACACCTTC	CASITSPPGGYTF
TRBV7-2	.	TRBJ2-5	TGTGCCAGCAGCTTACCCCTTGGGGAGGCGGAGACCCAGTACTTC	CASSLPLGEAETQYF
TRBV11-2	.	TRBJ1-5	TGTGCCAGCAGCTCAGGGCCGGCTCAGCCCCAGCATTTT	CASSSGPAQPQHF
TRBV30	TRBD1	TRBJ1-4	TGTGCCTGGAGTGTAGACAGGGTAAATGAAAAACTGTTTTTT	CAWSVDRVNEKLFF
TRBV6-5	.	TRBJ1-2	TGTGCCAGCAGTTACTACGACAGCTATGGCTACACCTTC	CASSYYDSYGYTF
TRBV4-3	TRBD1	TRBJ1-2	TGCGCCAGCAGCCAAGATCAAACAGGGGACTATGGCTACACCTTC	CASSQDQTGDYGYTF
TRBV30	.	TRBJ1-4	TGTGCCTGGGCCACGGGCCAGGGGACTAATGAAAAACTGTTTTTT	CAWATGQGTNEKLFF
TRBV7-9	TRBD1	TRBJ1-2	TGTGCCAGCAGCTTAATCACAGGGGATGGCTACACCTTC	CASSLITGDGYTF
TRBV18	.	TRBJ2-5	TGTGCCAGCTCAAGGGACTCCAGCGAGACCCAGTACTTC	CASSRDSSETQYF
TRBV30	.	TRBJ1-2	TGTGCCTGGGGGGGGTCTTATGGCTACACCTTC	CAWGGSYGYTF
TRBV7-9	TRBD1	TRBJ2-1	TGTGCCAGCAGCTTAGCGGGACAGGCGAACTCCTACAATGAGCAGTTCTTC	CASSLAGQANSYNEQFF
TRBV2	.	TRBJ1-2	TGTGCCAGCAGTGAGCAGGAATCGATTGGAGGCTACACCTTC	CASSEQESIGGYTF
TRBV30	.	TRBJ1-2	TGTGCCTGGAGTGCAGGGGCAGGGGACGGCTACCCCTTC	CAWSAGAGDGYPF